This T cell receptor (beta chain) emerged from a study of identical twins. Each CDR3 protein is one row after TCRdb ran MiXCR on the 5' RACE reads. This sample has some 660,000 distinct CDR3 sequences, with 8.5% to 9% found just once. CDR1 and CDR2 from the germline V gene are SGHAT and FQNNGV. The CDR3 has 17 amino acids. V lost 2 bases, J lost 4 bases, and 17 bases lay in between. The same sample was also studied in work on yellow fever vaccine responses in identical twins.

The sequence derives from a woman between 18 and 29 years old in good health. This chain joins TRBV11-2 and TRBJ2-2; D unresolved. Sequencing input: PBMCs. Here the CDR3 DNA reads TGTGCCAGCAGCTTAACCCCCAGCCGGTTAGTCACCGGGGAGCTGTTTTTT. Its translation: CASSLTPSRLVTGELFF. The full variable domain, in which reference TRBV11-2 and TRBJ2-2 provide the parts outside the CDR3, is EAGVAQSPRYKIIEKRQSVAFWCNPISGHATLYWYQQILGQGPKLLIQFQNNGVVDDSQLPKDRFSAERLKGVDSTLKIQPAKLEDSAVYLCASSLTPSRLVTGELFFGEGSRLTVL.